A selection of T cell receptor beta chains follows, all from one sample in a study of siplizumab effects on memory and regulatory T cells. Produced via immunoSEQ multiplex PCR; TCRdb's table is partial and in-frame only. The table has tens of thousands of clones, over 85% seen once; the top ten hold approximately 5.9%. Specimen: CD8+ T cells sorted from blood. These receptors originate from a human donor in good health. Each CDR3 is given with its conserved first and last residue. Fields, in order: D gene, J gene, V gene, CDR3 DNA, CDR3 protein. A D gene is named only where the DNA matches it firmly.

TRBD1,TRBJ1-1,TRBV30,TGTGCCTGGAGGCGAGGACAGGGGGCGGGCACTGAAGCTTTCTTT,CAWRRGQGAGTEAFF
TRBD2,TRBJ2-1,TRBV6-4,TGTGCCAGCAGTCCACTAGCGGGGGGGTTTAATGAGCAGTTCTTC,CASSPLAGGFNEQFF
.,TRBJ2-7,TRBV27,TGTGCCAGTAGGTACAACCAGGGGTTGCGGTCCGAGCAGTACTTC,CASRYNQGLRSEQYF
TRBD1,TRBJ2-3,TRBV19,TGTGCCAGTAGATCGGGACAGACCTATACAGATACGCAGTATTTT,CASRSGQTYTDTQYF
.,TRBJ2-7,TRBV7-9,TGTGCCAGCAGCCCCGACTCGGTAGACTACGAGCAGTACTTC,CASSPDSVDYEQYF
.,TRBJ2-7,TRBV19,TGTGCCAGTAGTATAAAGGATCCATGGGACGAGCAGTACTTC,CASSIKDPWDEQYF
TRBD2,TRBJ2-3,TRBV6-1,TGTGCCAGCACCGAAGGTACTAGCGGCACAGATACGCAGTATTTT,CASTEGTSGTDTQYF
.,TRBJ2-7,TRBV10-3,TGTGCCATCAGTGAGACCGACAGAACATACGAGCAGTACTTC,CAISETDRTYEQYF
.,TRBJ2-7,TRBV27,TGTGCCAGTAGTTCTGGACAACTATCCTACGAGCAGTACTTC,CASSSGQLSYEQYF
TRBD2,TRBJ2-3,TRBV27,TGTGCCAGCAGACCGACTAGCCCAGATACGCAGTATTTT,CASRPTSPDTQYF
.,TRBJ2-2,TRBV14,TGTGCCAGCAGCCAAGCTACTGAGAACACCGGGGAGCTGTTTTTT,CASSQATENTGELFF
.,TRBJ2-1,TRBV29-1,TGCAGCGTCGCAAGTGGGGGGCTAAGGTCTGGGCAGTTCTTC,CSVASGGLRSGQFF
.,TRBJ2-5,TRBV6-5,TGTGCCAGCAGCCTTAGAGAGACCCAGTACTTC,CASSLRETQYF